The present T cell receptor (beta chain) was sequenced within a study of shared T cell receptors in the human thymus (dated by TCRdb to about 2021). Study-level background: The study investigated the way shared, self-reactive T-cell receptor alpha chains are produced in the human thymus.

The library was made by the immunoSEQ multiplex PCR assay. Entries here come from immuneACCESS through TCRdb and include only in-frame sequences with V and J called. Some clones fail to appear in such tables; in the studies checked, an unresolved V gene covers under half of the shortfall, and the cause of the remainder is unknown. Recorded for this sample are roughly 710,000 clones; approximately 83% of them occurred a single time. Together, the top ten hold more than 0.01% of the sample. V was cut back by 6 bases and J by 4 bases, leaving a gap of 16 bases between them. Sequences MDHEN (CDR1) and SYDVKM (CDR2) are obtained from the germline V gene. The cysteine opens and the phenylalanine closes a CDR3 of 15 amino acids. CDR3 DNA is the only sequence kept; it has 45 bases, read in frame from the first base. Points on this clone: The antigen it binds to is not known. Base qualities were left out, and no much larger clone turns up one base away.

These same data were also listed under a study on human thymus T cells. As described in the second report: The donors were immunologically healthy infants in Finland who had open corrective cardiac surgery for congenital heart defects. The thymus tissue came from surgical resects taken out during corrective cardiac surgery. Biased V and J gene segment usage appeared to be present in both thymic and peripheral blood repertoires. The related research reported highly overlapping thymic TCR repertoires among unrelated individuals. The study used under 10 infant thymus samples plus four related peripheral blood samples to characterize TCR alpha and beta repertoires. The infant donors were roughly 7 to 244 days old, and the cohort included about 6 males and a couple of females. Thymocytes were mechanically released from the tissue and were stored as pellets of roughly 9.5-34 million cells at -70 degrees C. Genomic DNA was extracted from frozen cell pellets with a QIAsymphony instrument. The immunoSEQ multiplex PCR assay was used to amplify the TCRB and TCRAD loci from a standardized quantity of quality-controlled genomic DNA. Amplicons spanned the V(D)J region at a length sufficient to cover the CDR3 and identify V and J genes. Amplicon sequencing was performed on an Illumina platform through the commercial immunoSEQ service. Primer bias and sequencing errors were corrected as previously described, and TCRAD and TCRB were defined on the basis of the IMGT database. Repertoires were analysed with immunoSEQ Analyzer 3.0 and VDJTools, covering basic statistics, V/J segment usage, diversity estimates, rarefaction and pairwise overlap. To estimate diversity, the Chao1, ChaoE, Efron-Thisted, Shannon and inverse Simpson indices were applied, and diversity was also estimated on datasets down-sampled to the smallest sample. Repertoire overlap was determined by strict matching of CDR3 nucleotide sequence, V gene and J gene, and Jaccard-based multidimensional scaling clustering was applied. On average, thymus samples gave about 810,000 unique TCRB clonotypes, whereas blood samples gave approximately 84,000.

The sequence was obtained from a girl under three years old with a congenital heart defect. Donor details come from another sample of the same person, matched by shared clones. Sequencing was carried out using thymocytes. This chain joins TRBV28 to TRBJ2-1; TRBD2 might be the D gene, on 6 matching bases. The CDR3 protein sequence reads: CASRQQGEVYNEQFF. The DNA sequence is TGTGCCAGCAGGCAGCAAGGGGAGGTATACAATGAGCAGTTCTTC. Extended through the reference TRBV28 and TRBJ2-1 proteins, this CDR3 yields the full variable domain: DVKVTQSSRYLVKRTGEKVFLECVQDMDHENMFWYRQDPGLGLRLIYFSYDVKMKEKGDIPEGYSVSREKKERFSLILESASTNQTSMYLCASRQQGEVYNEQFFGPGTRLTVL.